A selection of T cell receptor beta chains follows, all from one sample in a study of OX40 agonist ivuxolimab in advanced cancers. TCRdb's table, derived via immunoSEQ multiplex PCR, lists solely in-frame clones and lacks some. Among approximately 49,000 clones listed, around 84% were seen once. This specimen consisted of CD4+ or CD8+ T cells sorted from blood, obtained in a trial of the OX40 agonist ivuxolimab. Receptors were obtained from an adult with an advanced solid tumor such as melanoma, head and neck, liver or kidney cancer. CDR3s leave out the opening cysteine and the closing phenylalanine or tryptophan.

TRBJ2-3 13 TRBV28 ASSSTRTYTDTQY
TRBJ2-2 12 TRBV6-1 ASSEGLVTGELF
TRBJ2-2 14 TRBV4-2 ASSQRRLADSGELF
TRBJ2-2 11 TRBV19 ASSIKGSGELF
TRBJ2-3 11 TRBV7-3 ASSGTNTDTQY
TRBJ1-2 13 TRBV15 ATSRDKDSYNGYT
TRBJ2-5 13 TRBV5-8 ASRRGTGGQETQY
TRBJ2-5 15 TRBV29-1 SALIGLTGTGKETQY
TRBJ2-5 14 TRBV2 ASKQDLQLRRETQY
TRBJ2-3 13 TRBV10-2 ASRSAGEPTDTQY
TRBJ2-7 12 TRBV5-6 ASSLGTGLYEQY
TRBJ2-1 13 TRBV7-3 ASSLAGTSGNEQF
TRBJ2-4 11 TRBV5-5 ASSLTVMDIQY